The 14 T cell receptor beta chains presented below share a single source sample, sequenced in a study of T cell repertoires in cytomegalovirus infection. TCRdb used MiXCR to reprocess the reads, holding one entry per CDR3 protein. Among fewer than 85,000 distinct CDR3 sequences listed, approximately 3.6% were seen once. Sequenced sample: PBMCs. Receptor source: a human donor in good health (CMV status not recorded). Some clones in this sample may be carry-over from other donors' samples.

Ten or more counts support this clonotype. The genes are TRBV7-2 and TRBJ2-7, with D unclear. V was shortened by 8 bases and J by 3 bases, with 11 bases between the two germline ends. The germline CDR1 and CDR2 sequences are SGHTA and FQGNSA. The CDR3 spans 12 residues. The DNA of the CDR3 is TGTGCCAGCTCCGTGAATCGCTACGAGCAGTACTTC. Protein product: CASSVNRYEQYF.

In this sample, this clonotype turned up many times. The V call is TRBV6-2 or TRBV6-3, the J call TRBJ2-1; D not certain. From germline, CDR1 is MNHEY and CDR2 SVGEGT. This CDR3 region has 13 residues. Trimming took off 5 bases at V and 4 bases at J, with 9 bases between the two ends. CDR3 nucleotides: TGTGCCAGCAGTACGGACGGGTACAATGAGCAGTTCTTC. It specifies CASSTDGYNEQFF.

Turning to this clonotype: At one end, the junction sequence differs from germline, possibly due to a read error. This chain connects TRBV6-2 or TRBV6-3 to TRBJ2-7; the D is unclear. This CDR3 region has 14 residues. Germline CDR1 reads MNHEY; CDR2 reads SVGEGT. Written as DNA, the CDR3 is TGTGCCAGCAGTTACGGCAGGATCGCCTACGAGCAATACTTC. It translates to CASSYGRIAYEQYF.

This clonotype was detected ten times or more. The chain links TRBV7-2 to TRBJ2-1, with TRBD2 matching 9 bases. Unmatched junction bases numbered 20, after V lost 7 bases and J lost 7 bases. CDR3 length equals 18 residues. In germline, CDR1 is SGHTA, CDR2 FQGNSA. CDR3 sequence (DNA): TGTGCCAGCACCCGAAGGAGAGGGTCGGCGGGGGGGCGTAATGAGCAGTTCTTC. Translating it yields CASTRRRGSAGGRNEQFF.

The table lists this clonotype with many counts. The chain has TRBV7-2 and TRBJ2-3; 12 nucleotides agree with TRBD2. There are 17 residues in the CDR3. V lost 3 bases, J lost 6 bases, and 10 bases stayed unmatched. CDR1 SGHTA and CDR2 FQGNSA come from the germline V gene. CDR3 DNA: TGTGCCAGCAGCTTCCGACTAGCGGGAGAGGTGGGGGATACGCAGTATTTT. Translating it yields CASSFRLAGEVGDTQYF.

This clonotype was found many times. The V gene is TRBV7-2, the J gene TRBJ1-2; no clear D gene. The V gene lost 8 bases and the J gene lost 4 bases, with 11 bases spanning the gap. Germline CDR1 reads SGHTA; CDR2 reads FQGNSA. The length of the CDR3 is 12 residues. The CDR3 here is CASHDRLYGYTF. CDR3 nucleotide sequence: TGTGCCAGCCACGATAGGCTCTATGGCTACACCTTC.

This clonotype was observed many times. The chain's CDR3 is CASSGTSGGYEQYF. CDR3 bases: TGTGCCAGCAGCGGGACTAGCGGGGGCTACGAGCAGTACTTC. This chain links TRBV6-1 with TRBJ2-7; TRBD2 aligns across 14 bases. V was pared by 6 bases and J by 3 bases, with 1 base of the junction left unmatched. The CDR3 runs to 14 residues. The germline gives CDR1 MNHNS, CDR2 SASEGT.

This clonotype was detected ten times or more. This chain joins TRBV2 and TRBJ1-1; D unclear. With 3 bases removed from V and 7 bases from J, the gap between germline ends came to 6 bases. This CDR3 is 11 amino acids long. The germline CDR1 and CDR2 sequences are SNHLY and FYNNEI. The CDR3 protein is CASSEGGEAFF. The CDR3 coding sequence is TGTGCCAGCAGTGAGGGTGGTGAAGCTTTCTTT.

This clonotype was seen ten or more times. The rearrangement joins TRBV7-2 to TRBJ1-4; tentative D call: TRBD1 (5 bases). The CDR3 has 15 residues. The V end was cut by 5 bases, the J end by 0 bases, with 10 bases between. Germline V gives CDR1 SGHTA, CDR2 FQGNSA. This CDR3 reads CASSPRQTTNEKLFF. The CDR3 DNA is TGTGCCAGCAGCCCGAGACAGACAACTAATGAAAAACTGTTTTTT. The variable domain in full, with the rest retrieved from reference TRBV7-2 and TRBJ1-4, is GAGVSQSPSNKVTEKGKDVELRCDPISGHTALYWYRQSLGQGLEFLIYFQGNSAPDKSGLPSDRFSAERTGGSVSTLTIQRTQQEDSAVYLCASSPRQTTNEKLFFGSGTQLSVL.

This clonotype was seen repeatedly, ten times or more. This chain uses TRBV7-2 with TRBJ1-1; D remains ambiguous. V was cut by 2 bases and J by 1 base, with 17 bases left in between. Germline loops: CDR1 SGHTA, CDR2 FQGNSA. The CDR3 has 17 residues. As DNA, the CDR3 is TGTGCCAGCAGCTTAAATCGTCAACCTGGCTGGAACACTGAAGCTTTCTTT. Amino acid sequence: CASSLNRQPGWNTEAFF.

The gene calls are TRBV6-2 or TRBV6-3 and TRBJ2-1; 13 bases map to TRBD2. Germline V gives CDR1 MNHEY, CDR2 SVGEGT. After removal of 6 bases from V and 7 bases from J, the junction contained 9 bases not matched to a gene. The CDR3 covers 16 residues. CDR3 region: CASSPPTSGGWNEQFF. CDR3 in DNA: TGTGCCAGCAGCCCACCGACTAGCGGGGGGTGGAATGAGCAGTTCTTC.

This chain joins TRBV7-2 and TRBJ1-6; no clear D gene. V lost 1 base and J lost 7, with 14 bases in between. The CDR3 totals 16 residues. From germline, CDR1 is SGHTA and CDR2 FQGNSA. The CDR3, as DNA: TGTGCCAGCAGCTTAGTGTCCCCTGACGGAAATTCACCCCTCCACTTT. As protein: CASSLVSPDGNSPLHF. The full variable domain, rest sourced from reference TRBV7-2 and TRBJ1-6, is GAGVSQSPSNKVTEKGKDVELRCDPISGHTALYWYRQSLGQGLEFLIYFQGNSAPDKSGLPSDRFSAERTGGSVSTLTIQRTQQEDSAVYLCASSLVSPDGNSPLHFGNGTRLTVT.

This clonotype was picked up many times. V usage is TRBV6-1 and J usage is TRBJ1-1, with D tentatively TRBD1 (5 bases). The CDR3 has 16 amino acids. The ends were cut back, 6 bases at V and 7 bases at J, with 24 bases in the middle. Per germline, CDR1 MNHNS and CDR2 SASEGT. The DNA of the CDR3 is TGTGCCAGCAGGGAAAGTGCAGGGTTGAGTGGGGGTGAAGCTTTCTTT. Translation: CASRESAGLSGGEAFF.

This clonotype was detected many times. CDR3 sequence (DNA): TGTGCCAGCACAGAACAGGGGTCCGGGGCCAACGTCCTGACTTTC. Encoded protein: CASTEQGSGANVLTF. V is TRBV27 and J is TRBJ2-6; 7 bases align to TRBD1. Trimming at V came to 7 bases and at J to 4 bases, leaving 7 bases not matched to a gene. The CDR3 contains 15 residues. Germline CDR1 and CDR2: MNHEY and SMNVEV (reference sequence).